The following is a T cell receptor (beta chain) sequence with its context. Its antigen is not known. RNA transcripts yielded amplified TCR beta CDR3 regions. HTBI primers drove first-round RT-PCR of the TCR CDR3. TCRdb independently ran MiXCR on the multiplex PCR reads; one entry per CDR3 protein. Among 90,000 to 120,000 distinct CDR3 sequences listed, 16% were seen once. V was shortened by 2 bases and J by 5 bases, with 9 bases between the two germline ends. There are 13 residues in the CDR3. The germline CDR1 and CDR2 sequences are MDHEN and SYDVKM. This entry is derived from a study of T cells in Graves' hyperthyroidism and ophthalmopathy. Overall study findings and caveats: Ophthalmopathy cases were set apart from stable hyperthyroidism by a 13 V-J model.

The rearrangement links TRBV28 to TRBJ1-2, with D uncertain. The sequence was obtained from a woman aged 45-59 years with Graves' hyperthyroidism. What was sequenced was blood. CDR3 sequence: CASSLMGIYGYTF. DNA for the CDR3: TGTGCCAGCAGTTTAATGGGGATTTATGGCTACACCTTC.